Each of the 8 T cell receptor beta chains below was sequenced from the same sample in a study of blood T cell repertoires in COVID-19. Sequencing was performed with immunoSEQ multiplex PCR; in TCRdb, only in-frame clones are kept and a portion is missing. The sample includes a few hundred thousand clones, roughly 85% of them seen just once. Input material: peripheral blood. The receptors originated from a woman aged 18-29 years with acute or convalescent COVID-19.

The chain is built from TRBV19 and TRBJ2-3; tentatively, D is TRBD2 (6 bases). The CDR3 sequence is 17 residues long. CDR1 and CDR2 from the germline V gene are LNHDA and SQIVND (reference sequence). Trimming cost V 3 bases and J 2 bases, with 18 bases left between them. The CDR3: CASSMGLGSGDTDTQYF. In DNA, the CDR3 is TGTGCCAGTAGTATGGGGCTCGGGAGCGGAGACACAGATACGCAGTATTTT.

J is TRBJ2-1 and V is TRBV2, with TRBD2 identical over 10 bases. The CDR3 runs to 18 residues. Germline V gene lookup returns CDR1 SNHLY and CDR2 FYNNEI. V lost 5 bases, J lost 2 bases, and 12 bases stayed unmatched. Here the CDR3 reads CASSPGTGTSGTYNEQFF. In DNA form, the CDR3 reads TGTGCCAGCAGTCCCGGGACAGGCACTAGCGGGACCTACAATGAGCAGTTCTTC.

J is TRBJ2-7 and V is TRBV23-1, with 8 bases lining up with TRBD2. TRBV23-1 is treated as an ORF (open reading frame) with a function not yet certain. The CDR3 extends over 15 amino acids. V shed 6 bases and J 2 bases; nucleotides not matched to a gene: 9. CDR3 sequence (DNA): TGCGCCAGCAGACAGAAGCGGGAGCGAACCTACGAGCAGTACTTC. It translates to CASRQKRERTYEQYF.

This chain uses TRBV5-1 with TRBJ1-5, with D perhaps TRBD1 (5 bases). Germline V gene data show CDR1 as SGHRS and CDR2 as YFSETQ. Trimming took 0 bases from V and 7 from J, leaving 14 bases between them. This CDR3 is built from 15 residues. CDR3 DNA sequence: TGCGCCAGCAGCTTGGACGGGGGAGGGTACCAGCCCCAGCATTTT. The encoded protein is CASSLDGGGYQPQHF.

This clone has just one count. The V call is TRBV9, the J call TRBJ1-5; 7 bases are shared with TRBD1. Germline values: CDR1 SGDLS, CDR2 YYNGEE. V dropped 2 bases and J dropped 6; count of bases not matched to a gene: 5. The CDR3 runs to 14 residues. The CDR3 loop is CASSVGTEGQPQHF. The DNA of the CDR3 is TGTGCCAGCAGCGTCGGGACAGAGGGTCAGCCCCAGCATTTT. Full variable domain (missing parts from reference TRBV9 and TRBJ1-5): DSGVTQTPKHLITATGQRVTLRCSPRSGDLSVYWYQQSLDQGLQFLIQYYNGEERAKGNILERFSAQQFPDLHSELNLSSLELGDSALYFCASSVGTEGQPQHFGDGTRLSIL.

There are a few counts of this clone. The chain joins TRBV19 to TRBJ1-4, with D unresolved. Germline V CDR1 and CDR2: LNHDA, SQIVND (reference sequence). V lost 3 bases, J lost 5 bases, and 4 bases lay in between. The CDR3 sequence is 12 residues long. CDR3: CASSIPNEKLFF. In DNA, the CDR3 is TGTGCCAGTAGTATTCCGAATGAAAAACTGTTTTTT.

The rearrangement links TRBV5-1 to TRBJ2-3, with 7 bases identical to TRBD2. The CDR3 is made up of 16 amino acids. Per germline, CDR1 SGHRS and CDR2 YFSETQ. With V trimmed by 2 bases and J by 0 bases, 6 bases remained unmatched. The CDR3 sequence: CASSFGAGASTDTQYF. As DNA, the CDR3 is TGCGCCAGCAGCTTTGGGGCGGGAGCTAGCACAGATACGCAGTATTTT.

The rearrangement links TRBV7-6 to TRBJ2-7; the match to TRBD1 covers 7 bases. The ends lost 1 base at V and 3 bases at J; junction bases unmatched: 3. The germline V gene has CDR1 SGHVS and CDR2 FNYEAQ. This CDR3 comprises 14 residues. In DNA, the CDR3 is TGTGCCAGCAGCTTAGGGACAGGAGTCTACGAGCAGTACTTC. This encodes CASSLGTGVYEQYF.